This T cell receptor beta chain appears in the sequencing data of a study of cytomegalovirus exposure and HLA in healthy donors. Study details: As released early, the data held roughly 85 million unique TCRs from HLA-typed donors.

The PCR had 60 Vbeta and 13 Jbeta primers. Profiling relied on immunoSEQ multiplex PCR, and the TCRdb table lists in-frame clones only, not all of them. Found here are some 94,000 clones, around 77% of them singletons; the top ten hold around 3.5%. Trimming left V 3 bases short and J 2 bases short, with 12 bases between. Germline CDR1 and CDR2: MNHNS and SASEGT. This CDR3 contains 15 residues. General study results and limits: Clonal expansion, a later analysis showed, was greater in HLA-associated TCR beta chains than in equally common others. Reportedly, cytomegalovirus status was diagnosed with high sensitivity and specificity. Prediction of most subjects' HLA-A and HLA-B alleles by TCR beta sequences was reportedly accurate.

In the case of this clone: Its specificity is not known.

Material for sequencing was PBMCs. The sequence was collected from a man between 40 and 49 years old in good health and CMV-seronegative. The chain is built from TRBV6-1 and TRBJ2-3, with D maybe TRBD1 (5 bases). The CDR3 DNA reads as TGTGCCAGCAGTGAGGACGGCAGGGTCACAGATACGCAGTATTTT. This gives the protein CASSEDGRVTDTQYF.